Below, 21 T cell receptor beta chains from the same sample are listed, as sequenced in a study of T cell responses to AZD1222 COVID-19 vaccine (dated by TCRdb to about 2021). The protocol used for the library was the immunoSEQ multiplex PCR assay. The clones in this table, taken by TCRdb from immuneACCESS, are in-frame only. Not every clone is retained; where verified, under half of the shortfall comes from an unresolved V gene, and the cause of the rest is unknown. The sample records 120,000 to 150,000 clones, about 91% of which are singletons. The ten largest clones take up under 4% of the sample. The sample's time point label, decoded: about 28 days (+/-7) after the second vaccine dose. This specimen was peripheral blood, taken 28 days after the second AZD1222 dose. Every receptor here comes from an adult who received the AZD1222 COVID-19 vaccine.

This rearrangement joins TRBV9 to TRBJ1-1, with D perhaps matching TRBD1 (6 bases). Looked up from germline, CDR1 is SGDLS and CDR2 is YYNGEE. The CDR3 extends over 14 amino acids. The V and J ends lost 4 bases and 7 bases respectively, with 17 bases between them. The DNA for the CDR3 is TGTGCCAGCAGCCCTAGACAGGCAAGCGGTGAAGCTTTCTTT. Its translation: CASSPRQASGEAFF.

V gene TRBV6-1 combines with J gene TRBJ2-7; D is perhaps TRBD1 (6 bases). The CDR3 spans 15 residues. CDR1 MNHNS and CDR2 SASEGT come from the germline V gene. V gave up 3 bases and J gave up 4 bases, with 16 bases separating them. CDR3 bases: TGTGCCAGCAGTGAGGCACAGGGCCACGGGTACGAGCAGTACTTC. This sequence encodes CASSEAQGHGYEQYF.

CDR3 sequence reads: CASSEEGTGAGGYTF. CDR3 in DNA: TGTGCCAGCAGTGAGGAGGGGACAGGGGCCGGGGGCTACACCTTC. V gene TRBV6-1 combines with J gene TRBJ1-2, with 10 bases that match TRBD1. Germline trimming cut 3 bases from V and 8 bases from J; bases unmatched to any gene: 9. The CDR3 totals 15 residues. Germline V lookup: CDR1 MNHNS, CDR2 SASEGT.

In this sample, this clone turned up once. The chain carries TRBV6-6 and TRBJ1-5; no definite D call. Germline loops: CDR1 MNHNY, CDR2 SVGAGI (reference sequence). V gave up 4 bases and J gave up 4 bases, with 11 bases separating them. The CDR3 is 14 residues long. The CDR3 bases are TGTGCCAGCAGTTCTTCAGATACTAATCAGCCCCAGCATTTT. Encoded protein: CASSSSDTNQPQHF.

This sequence joins TRBV19 and TRBJ1-1; D is possibly TRBD1 (5 bases). Germline CDR1 LNHDA, CDR2 SQIVND (reference sequence). The length of the CDR3 is 15 residues. Trimming stripped 3 bases from V and 1 base from J, with 12 bases between. CDR3 nucleotide sequence: TGTGCCAGTAGTATTCTGGGGGTCAAGAACACTGAAGCTTTCTTT. Its protein is CASSILGVKNTEAFF.

The rearrangement joins TRBV6-5 to TRBJ1-2; D not certain. The V end lost 6 bases, the J end lost 4 bases, and 9 bases lay between the germline ends. Germline V gene data show CDR1 as MNHEY and CDR2 as SVGAGI. The length of the CDR3 is 12 residues. This chain's CDR3 is CASRTGSYGYTF. In nucleotides, the CDR3 is TGTGCCAGCAGGACCGGCAGCTATGGCTACACCTTC.

V gene TRBV11-3 combines with J gene TRBJ2-3, with D perhaps TRBD2 (5 bases). The V gene's germline CDR1 is SGHNT and CDR2 YENEEA. V gave up 4 bases and J gave up 10 bases, with 12 bases separating them. This CDR3 comprises 12 residues. The CDR3, as DNA: TGTGCCAGCAGCTCACCCCTAGCTCCGCAGTATTTT. Translating gives CASSSPLAPQYF.

The chain employs TRBV24-1 and TRBJ2-5, with 14 positions matching TRBD2. The J segment lost 5 bases and the V segment lost 4 bases, leaving 11 bases of the junction unmatched. CDR1 is KGHDR, CDR2 SFDVKD, per germline. This CDR3 has 18 amino acids. This chain's CDR3 is CATSEGRTSGRWEETQYF. The CDR3 DNA reads TGTGCCACCAGTGAGGGGAGGACTAGCGGGAGGTGGGAGGAGACCCAGTACTTC.

V usage is TRBV6-5 and J usage is TRBJ1-5, with 8 bases fitting TRBD1. This CDR3 has 15 residues. Germline V gives CDR1 MNHEY, CDR2 SVGAGI. V lost 2 bases and J lost 5; bases outside the gene matches: 5. This chain's CDR3 is CASSYRQGADQPQHF. The CDR3 region has the DNA TGTGCCAGCAGTTACAGGCAGGGGGCAGATCAGCCCCAGCATTTT.

The chain combines TRBV6-2 or TRBV6-3 with TRBJ2-5; no firm D call. V was shortened by 6 bases and J by 1 base, with 15 bases between the two germline ends. There are 15 residues in the CDR3. Germline values: CDR1 MNHEY, CDR2 SVGEGT. CDR3 DNA: TGTGCCAGCAGCTCCCCGACTTTACTCCAAGAGACCCAGTACTTC. Its translation: CASSSPTLLQETQYF.

The chain uses TRBV18 and TRBJ2-7; D is ambiguous. V lost 2 bases to trimming and J lost 9 bases, with 11 bases between them. The CDR3 is 12 amino acids. The germline V gene has CDR1 KGHSH and CDR2 LQKENI. The CDR3 sequence is CASSPSALAQYF. For the CDR3, the DNA is TGTGCCAGCTCACCATCTGCCCTGGCGCAGTACTTC.

The chain is built from TRBV6-5 and TRBJ2-7; TRBD2 agrees at 8 bases. The germline V gene encodes CDR1 MNHEY and CDR2 SVGAGI. V trimming: 5 bases; J trimming: 5 bases; junction bases outside the gene matches: 8. The CDR3 length is 14 residues. CDR3 nucleotide sequence: TGTGCCAGCAGTCCAGCGGGAGAAAGGGACGAGCAGTACTTC. Translated: CASSPAGERDEQYF.

The chain uses TRBV5-1 and TRBJ2-7; 11 nucleotides line up with TRBD2. V lost 3 bases, J lost 0 bases, and 8 bases stayed unmatched. The CDR3 runs 17 residues. CDR1 and CDR2 (germline): SGHRS, YFSETQ. The CDR3 bases are TGCGCCAGCAGCTGGAGCTTTAGCGGGGGGGGCTCCTACGAGCAGTACTTC. Translating gives CASSWSFSGGGSYEQYF.

The table lists this clone with a count of one. The genes are TRBV9 and TRBJ2-1; D gene ambiguous. This CDR3 region has 16 residues. Looked up from germline, CDR1 is SGDLS and CDR2 is YYNGEE. V was cut by 0 bases and J by 2 bases, with 12 bases left in between. CDR3 amino acids: CASSVVAGGTYNEQFF. The DNA of the CDR3 is TGTGCCAGCAGCGTAGTCGCCGGCGGCACCTACAATGAGCAGTTCTTC.

The chain uses TRBV16 and TRBJ2-3; possibly TRBD2 for D (5 bases). The length of the CDR3 is 16 residues. Per the germline V gene, CDR1 is KGHSY and CDR2 is FQNENV. V gave up 1 base and J gave up 0 bases, with 11 bases separating them. CDR3 coding DNA: TGTGCCAGCAGCCAATGGGGAGTTACTAGCACAGATACGCAGTATTTT. Translation gives CASSQWGVTSTDTQYF. The full variable domain, completed using reference TRBV16 and TRBJ2-3, is GEEVAQTPKHLVRGEGQKAKLYCAPIKGHSYVFWYQQVLKNEFKFLISFQNENVFDETGMPKERFSAKCLPNSPCSLEIQATKLEDSAVYFCASSQWGVTSTDTQYFGPGTRLTVL.

The chain couples TRBV5-1 to TRBJ1-1, with D unresolved. The germline gives CDR1 SGHRS, CDR2 YFSETQ. V was clipped by 0 bases and J by 1 base, with 7 bases between them. The CDR3 is made up of 14 amino acids. The CDR3, as DNA: TGCGCCAGCAGCTTGGCCCAGTCGAACACTGAAGCTTTCTTT. Its protein is CASSLAQSNTEAFF.

This chain's CDR3 is CASSLDWRAEAFF. The DNA of the CDR3 is TGTGCCAGCAGCTTAGATTGGAGGGCTGAAGCTTTCTTT. The chain links TRBV11-3 to TRBJ1-1; D gene unclear. V lost 0 bases and J lost 6, with 8 bases in between. The CDR3 length is 13 residues. Germline V gene lookup returns CDR1 SGHNT and CDR2 YENEEA.

The rearrangement joins TRBV30 to TRBJ1-2; a possible D gene is TRBD1 (5 bases). Germline CDR1 GTSNPN, CDR2 SVGIG (reference sequence). The V end was cut by 2 bases, the J end by 2 bases, with 6 bases between. The CDR3 contains 12 residues. Here the CDR3 reads CAWSSGNYGYTF. The CDR3 region has the DNA TGTGCCTGGAGTTCAGGGAACTATGGCTACACCTTC.

About this clone itself: This same CDR3 is encoded by further DNA sequences in the sample. The CDR3 loop reads CSVGQPNTEAFF. The CDR3 DNA follows: TGCAGCGTTGGCCAGCCGAACACTGAAGCTTTCTTT. This chain connects TRBV29-1 to TRBJ1-1; D uncertain. The CDR3 has 12 amino acids. The germline gives CDR1 SQVTM, CDR2 ANQGSEA. Trimming took off 4 bases at V and 1 base at J, with 7 bases between the two ends.

Turning to this clone: Because the CDR3's place on the DNA is in doubt, the DNA is left out and the CDR3 is given as listed by TCRdb. J is TRBJ2-3 and V is TRBV21-1; TRBD2 is the table's D call, not checked against the DNA. TRBV21-1 is tagged as a pseudogene. Both ends counted, the CDR3 spans 16 residues. The CDR3 protein is CASSKKWARGTDTQYF.

The chain joins TRBV11-3 to TRBJ2-1; 12 positions match TRBD1. The CDR3 covers 17 residues. Trimming took 0 bases from V and 11 from J; bases not matched to a gene: 11. Looked up from germline, CDR1 is SGHNT and CDR2 is YENEEA. DNA of the CDR3: TGTGCCAGCAGCTTAGATAGGTCCGGGACAGGGGGCTTTAAGCAGTTCTTC. Residues: CASSLDRSGTGGFKQFF.